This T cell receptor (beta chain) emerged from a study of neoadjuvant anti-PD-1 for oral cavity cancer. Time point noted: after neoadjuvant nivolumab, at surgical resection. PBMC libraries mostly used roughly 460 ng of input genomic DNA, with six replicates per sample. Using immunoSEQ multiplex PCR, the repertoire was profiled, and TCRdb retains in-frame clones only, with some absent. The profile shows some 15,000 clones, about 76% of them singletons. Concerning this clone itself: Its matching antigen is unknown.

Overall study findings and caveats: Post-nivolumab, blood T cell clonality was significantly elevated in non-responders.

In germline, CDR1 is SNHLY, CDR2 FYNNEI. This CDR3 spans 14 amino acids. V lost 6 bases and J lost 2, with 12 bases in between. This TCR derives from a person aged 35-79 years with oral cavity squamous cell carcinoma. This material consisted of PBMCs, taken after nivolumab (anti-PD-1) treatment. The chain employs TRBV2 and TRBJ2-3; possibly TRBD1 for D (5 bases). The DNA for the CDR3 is TGTGCCAGCAGGGCCAGGGTTATCACAGATACGCAGTATTTT. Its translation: CASRARVITDTQYF.